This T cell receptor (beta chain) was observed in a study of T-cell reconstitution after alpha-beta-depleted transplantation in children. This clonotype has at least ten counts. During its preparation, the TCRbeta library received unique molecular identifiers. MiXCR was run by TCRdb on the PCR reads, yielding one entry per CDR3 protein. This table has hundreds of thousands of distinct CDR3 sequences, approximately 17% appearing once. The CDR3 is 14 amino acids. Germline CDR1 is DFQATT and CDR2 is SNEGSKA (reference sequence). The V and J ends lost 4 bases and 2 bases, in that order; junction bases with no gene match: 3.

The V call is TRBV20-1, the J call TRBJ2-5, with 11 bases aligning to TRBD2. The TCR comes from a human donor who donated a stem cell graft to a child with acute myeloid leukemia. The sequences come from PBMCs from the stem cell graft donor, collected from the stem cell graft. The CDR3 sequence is CSAKGTSGQETQYF. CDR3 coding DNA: TGCAGTGCTAAGGGGACTAGCGGACAAGAGACCCAGTACTTC.